Listed below are T cell receptor beta chains from one sample, sequenced in a study of cytomegalovirus exposure and HLA in healthy donors. The table came from immunoSEQ multiplex PCR; TCRdb's copy has only in-frame clones and leaves some out. The table lists some 200,000 clones, around a tenth of them singletons. The source material was PBMCs. The receptors originated from a woman aged 25 to 39 in good health and CMV-seropositive. Each CDR3 is given with its conserved first and last residue. Fields, in order: D gene, V gene, clone size, J gene, CDR3 length, CDR3 DNA, CDR3 protein. The D gene is left open where the match is weak. The size entry is marked missing in some rows and otherwise reads once, few, many or a size class.

>TRBD2|TRBV29-1|-|TRBJ2-1|14
TGCAGCGTTAAGACTAGCGGGAGGGCGGGTGAGCAGTTCTTC
CSVKTSGRAGEQFF
>-|TRBV30|few|TRBJ2-2|12
TGTGCCTGGAGTACCCAGGCCGGGGAGCTGTTTTTT
CAWSTQAGELFF
>-|TRBV2|-|TRBJ2-7|11
TGTGCCAGCGGGCTTTCCTACGAGCAGTACTTC
CASGLSYEQYF
>-|TRBV10-3|-|TRBJ2-2|15
TGTGCCATCAGTGAGAAGTACAGCACTGGCGGGGAGCTGTTTTTT
CAISEKYSTGGELFF
>TRBD2|TRBV6-1|-|TRBJ2-7|17
TGTGCCAGCAGTGAGCCCCTAGGCGGGAGAACGTCCTACGAGCAGTACTTC
CASSEPLGGRTSYEQYF
>TRBD2|TRBV9|-|TRBJ2-5|14
TGTGCCAGCAGCGTGACTAGCGGGAGAGAGACCCAGTACTTC
CASSVTSGRETQYF
>TRBD1|TRBV5-6|few|TRBJ1-2|16
TGTGCCAGCGGCCTGGGACAGGGGGTGAAGGCCTATGGCTACACCTTC
CASGLGQGVKAYGYTF
>-|TRBV6-5|-|TRBJ1-5|15
TGTGCCAGCAGTTTCGTCGACTGGGGCAATCAGCCCCAGCATTTT
CASSFVDWGNQPQHF
>TRBD1|TRBV14|few|TRBJ1-2|14
TGTGCCAGCAGCCAAACCGACAGGGCCTATGGCTACACCTTC
CASSQTDRAYGYTF
>-|TRBV28|few|TRBJ1-1|14
TGTGCCACGGGAGGGGGAGGGGTGAACACTGAAGCTTTCTTT
CATGGGGVNTEAFF
>-|TRBV15|-|TRBJ2-1|14
TGTGCCACCAGCAGAGAGGTACTAGCCAATGAGCAGTTCTTC
CATSREVLANEQFF
>-|TRBV10-3|-|TRBJ2-1|15
TGTGCCATCAGTGCCGTGGCGGATTCCTACAATGAGCAGTTCTTC
CAISAVADSYNEQFF
>TRBD2|TRBV19|few|TRBJ2-7|13
TGTGCCAGTAGTTATAGCGGGAGTGTCGAGCAGTACTTC
CASSYSGSVEQYF
>-|TRBV7-2|few|TRBJ2-6|17
TGTGCCAGCAGCTTAGGGACACCTAACTCTGGGGCCAACGTCCTGACTTTC
CASSLGTPNSGANVLTF
>TRBD2|TRBV5-4|-|TRBJ2-7|17
TGTGCCAGCAGCTTTGGGGCACTAGCGGGAGGTTCGGTCGAGCAGTACTTC
CASSFGALAGGSVEQYF
>-|TRBV18|-|TRBJ1-3|16
TGTGCCAGCTCACCTATCTCGGGGGGCGGTGGAAACACCATATATTTT
CASSPISGGGGNTIYF
>-|TRBV2|few|TRBJ1-4|15
TGTGCCAGCGGGGTCTCCCAGGCAGGGGCGGAAAAACTGTTTTTT
CASGVSQAGAEKLFF
>TRBD2|TRBV7-6|few|TRBJ2-3|16
TGTGCCAGCAGCCCACTCTCTAGCGGTCGTATGGATACGCAGTATTTT
CASSPLSSGRMDTQYF
>-|TRBV9|few|TRBJ1-5|15
TGTGCCAGCAGCGTCGTTTACAGGGAAGATCAGCCCCAGCATTTT
CASSVVYREDQPQHF
>-|TRBV4-2|few|TRBJ2-7|15
TGTGCCAGCAGCCAAGACTTGGTGGGAGGAGAAGAGCAGTACTTC
CASSQDLVGGEEQYF
>TRBD2|TRBV5-4|-|TRBJ2-3|16
TGTGCCAGCAGCTTGCATGGGACTAGTTTCGCAGATACGCAGTATTTT
CASSLHGTSFADTQYF
>TRBD1|TRBV7-8|few|TRBJ2-5|15
TGTGCCAGCAGCTCATTGACAGGGTCAAAAGAGACCCAGTACTTC
CASSSLTGSKETQYF
>-|TRBV6-5|few|TRBJ1-1|16
TGTGCCAGCAGTTACTCGAGGAGAAACGAGAACACTGAAGCTTTCTTT
CASSYSRRNENTEAFF
>TRBD2|TRBV5-3|few|TRBJ2-2|16
TGTGCCAGAAGCTCTACCGGGACTAGCTGCACCGGGGAGCTGTTTTTT
CARSSTGTSCTGELFF
>TRBD2|TRBV5-1|few|TRBJ2-1|16
TGCGCCAGCAGCTTAGGGGGGACTAGCGCGTACAATGAGCAGTTCTTC
CASSLGGTSAYNEQFF
>-|TRBV2|few|TRBJ2-3|18
TGTGCCAGCATTCCAATCCTACGGGACTCCTATACCACAGATACGCAGTATTTT
CASIPILRDSYTTDTQYF
>-|TRBV2|-|TRBJ1-1|17
TGTGCCAGCAGTGCTGGGAGGGATCGATTCATGAACACTGAAGCTTTCTTT
CASSAGRDRFMNTEAFF
>-|TRBV27|-|TRBJ1-3|11
TGTGCCAGCAGTTACAGGGCCACCATATATTTT
CASSYRATIYF
>-|TRBV10-3|-|TRBJ1-2|13
TGTGCCATCAGTGAGCAGGGGACCTATGGCTACACCTTC
CAISEQGTYGYTF
>TRBD1|TRBV9|-|TRBJ2-1|16
TGTGCCAGCAGCGTCGCTCAGGGGGTCTCCTACAATGAGCAGTTCTTC
CASSVAQGVSYNEQFF
>-|TRBV2|-|TRBJ2-6|16
TGTGCCAGCACCCTACGGTCGAACTCTGGGGCCAACGTCCTGCCTTTC
CASTLRSNSGANVLPF
>TRBD1|TRBV4-1|-|TRBJ2-5|15
TGCGCCAGCAGCCGGGCTGGACAGGGTGGGGAGACCCAGTACTTC
CASSRAGQGGETQYF
>TRBD1|TRBV6-6|-|TRBJ1-3|15
TGTGCCAGCAGTTTACGACAGGGCTCTGGAAACACCATATATTTT
CASSLRQGSGNTIYF
>-|TRBV9|-|TRBJ1-3|13
TGTGCCAGCAGCACACCACAGGGAAACACCATATATTTT
CASSTPQGNTIYF
>-|TRBV5-7|few|TRBJ2-6|18
TGTGCCAGCAGCTTGGCGGGGGAGTCGGGCTCTGGGGCCAACGTCCTGACTTTC
CASSLAGESGSGANVLTF
>TRBD2|TRBV5-1|few|TRBJ2-2|14
TGCGCCAGCAGCGTCGGGACTAGCGTCGGGGAGCTGTTTTTT
CASSVGTSVGELFF
>-|TRBV9|-|TRBJ1-2|15
TGTGCCAGCAGCGACAATAAGGACTGGATGAGGGGCTACACCTTC
CASSDNKDWMRGYTF
>TRBD2|TRBV27|few|TRBJ2-1|15
TGTGCCAGCAGGCCCTCTAGCGGGACTCACAATGAGCAGTTCTTC
CASRPSSGTHNEQFF
>-|TRBV4-1|-|TRBJ1-3|15
TGCGCCAGCAGCCCCGACAGGAGGTTTGGAAACACCATATATTTT
CASSPDRRFGNTIYF
>TRBD1|TRBV18|few|TRBJ1-5|16
TGTGCCAGCTCACCGGGACAGCTTGGTAGCAATCAGCCCCAGCATTTT
CASSPGQLGSNQPQHF
>-|TRBV13|-|TRBJ2-1|14
TGTGCCAGCAGCTTTGGGCTGGACTACAATGAGCAGTTCTTC
CASSFGLDYNEQFF
>TRBD2|TRBV5-4|-|TRBJ2-5|14
TGTGCCAGCAGCTTAGCGGGGGTGGGAGAGACCCAGTACTTC
CASSLAGVGETQYF
>TRBD2|TRBV30|-|TRBJ2-5|14
TGTGCCTGGAACTCCGGACTAGAGAAAGAGACCCAGTACTTC
CAWNSGLEKETQYF
>-|TRBV9|few|TRBJ2-7|15
TGTGCCAGCAGCGTAGGGTTGGAGGGAGTTTACGAGCAGTACTTC
CASSVGLEGVYEQYF
>TRBD2|TRBV5-1|few|TRBJ2-1|17
TGCGCCAGCAGCCGAGGGGGAGCGGGGGATCCCTACAATGAGCAGTTCTTC
CASSRGGAGDPYNEQFF
>TRBD2|TRBV19|-|TRBJ2-7|15
TGTGCCAGTAACGCAGGGACTAGCGGGAGTCGAGAGCAGTACTTC
CASNAGTSGSREQYF
>-|TRBV6-5|few|TRBJ2-7|16
TGTGCCAGCAGTTACTCGGGGGGGCCGGGGGCCTACGAGCAGTACTTC
CASSYSGGPGAYEQYF
>-|TRBV27|few|TRBJ2-2|13
TGTGCCAGCAGTCGAGAGTTCACCGGGGAGCTATTTTTT
CASSREFTGELFF
>TRBD2|TRBV29-1|-|TRBJ2-7|13
TGCAGCGTTGAACTAGCGGGGGCCTACGAGCAGTACTTC
CSVELAGAYEQYF
>-|TRBV9|-|TRBJ2-7|14
TGTGCCAGCAGCGCCCGTACTCAAAGCACCGAGCAGTACTTC
CASSARTQSTEQYF
>TRBD2|TRBV19|few|TRBJ2-5|15
TGTGCCAGTAGTGTGTCTAGCGGGAGGGGAGAGACCCAGTACTTC
CASSVSSGRGETQYF
>-|TRBV9|once|TRBJ1-3|16
TGTGCCAGCAGCGTAGAGCACTCAGACTTGGGAAACACCATATATTTT
CASSVEHSDLGNTIYF
>-|TRBV9|-|TRBJ1-2|14
TGTGCCAGCAGCGATCGGCAGGGCGCCTATGGCTACACCTTC
CASSDRQGAYGYTF
>-|TRBV11-1|few|TRBJ2-1|15
TGTGCCAGCAGGCATACGGACAGCTTATACAATGAGCAGTTCTTC
CASRHTDSLYNEQFF
>-|TRBV30|-|TRBJ1-4|18
TGTGCCTGGAGTTACCGCAGACAGAGCCGAGCAACTAATGAAAAACTGTTTTTT
CAWSYRRQSRATNEKLFF